The present entry profiles one T cell receptor beta chain with its context. The sample comes from a study of blood T cell repertoires in COVID-19. Study context: Samples came from the United States, Italy and Spain, spanning acute and convalescent COVID-19.

Adults between roughly 18 and 95 years of age took part from more than 20 US areas. Per the germline V gene, CDR1 is LNHDA and CDR2 is SQIVND (reference sequence). Trimming removed 4 bases from V and 2 bases from J, with 12 bases in between. The CDR3 is 16 residues long. Authors' processing steps: The authors estimated nucleated cell counts from reference gene primer amplification. Method: immunoSEQ multiplex PCR; TCRdb's copy keeps in-frame clones and lacks some. The DNA gave D and trimming, while V, J and clone size come from that table. The data show over 250,000 clones, around nine tenths seen once.

The chain is built from TRBV19 and TRBJ1-6, with D maybe TRBD1 (5 bases). This TCR was recovered from a woman aged 55-75 years who had recovered from COVID-19. Sequencing was done on a sample of PBMCs or T cells enriched from blood (not recorded which). CDR3 bases: TGTGCCAGTAGTACTCGACAGCATACCTATAATTCACCCCTCCACTTT. This encodes CASSTRQHTYNSPLHF. The full variable domain, in which reference TRBV19 and TRBJ1-6 provide the parts outside the CDR3, is DGGITQSPKYLFRKEGQNVTLSCEQNLNHDAMYWYRQDPGQGLRLIYYSQIVNDFQKGDIAEGYSVSREKKESFPLTVTSAQKNPTAFYLCASSTRQHTYNSPLHFGNGTRLTVT.